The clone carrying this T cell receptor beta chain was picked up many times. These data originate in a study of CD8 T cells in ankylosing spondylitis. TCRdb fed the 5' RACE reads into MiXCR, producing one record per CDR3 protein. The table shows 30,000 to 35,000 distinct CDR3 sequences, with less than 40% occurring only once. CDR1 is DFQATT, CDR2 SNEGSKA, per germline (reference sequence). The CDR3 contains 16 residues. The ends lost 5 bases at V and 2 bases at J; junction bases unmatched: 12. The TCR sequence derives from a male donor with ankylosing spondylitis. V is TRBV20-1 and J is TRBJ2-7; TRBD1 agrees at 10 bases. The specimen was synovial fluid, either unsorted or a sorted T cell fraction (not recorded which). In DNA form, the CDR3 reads TGCAGTGCTCGACCCCGGGACAGGGGTCAAACCTACGAGCAGTACTTC. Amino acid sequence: CSARPRDRGQTYEQYF.